This TCR beta chain derives from a study of shared clonotypes between healthy human individuals. The method was immunoSEQ multiplex PCR; TCRdb's version includes in-frame clones alone and lacks a portion of them. There are over 2 million clones in the sample; 80% to 95% occur only once, and around 0.35% lies in the top ten. Notes on the study in general: Around 5% of naive CD4 clonotypes were shared across a handful of donors. Compared with memory subsets, naive subsets generally had larger estimated richness.

A remark on this clone: No antigen is known for it.

This TCR was sampled from a man aged 18-30 years in good health. Some clones in this sample may be carry-over from other donors' samples. Sequenced: naive CD4+ T cells from PBMCs. As to subset: CD45RA+ positively selected.

CDR3 sequence (DNA): TGTGCCAGCAGTGAACTAGGACGGAACTCTGGAAACACCATATATTTT. Amino acids: CASSELGRNSGNTIYF. The chain combines TRBV2 with TRBJ1-3; D remains unclear. The CDR3 has 16 residues. The V gene lost 2 bases and the J gene lost 0 bases, with 11 bases spanning the gap. Germline assignment: CDR1 SNHLY and CDR2 FYNNEI.